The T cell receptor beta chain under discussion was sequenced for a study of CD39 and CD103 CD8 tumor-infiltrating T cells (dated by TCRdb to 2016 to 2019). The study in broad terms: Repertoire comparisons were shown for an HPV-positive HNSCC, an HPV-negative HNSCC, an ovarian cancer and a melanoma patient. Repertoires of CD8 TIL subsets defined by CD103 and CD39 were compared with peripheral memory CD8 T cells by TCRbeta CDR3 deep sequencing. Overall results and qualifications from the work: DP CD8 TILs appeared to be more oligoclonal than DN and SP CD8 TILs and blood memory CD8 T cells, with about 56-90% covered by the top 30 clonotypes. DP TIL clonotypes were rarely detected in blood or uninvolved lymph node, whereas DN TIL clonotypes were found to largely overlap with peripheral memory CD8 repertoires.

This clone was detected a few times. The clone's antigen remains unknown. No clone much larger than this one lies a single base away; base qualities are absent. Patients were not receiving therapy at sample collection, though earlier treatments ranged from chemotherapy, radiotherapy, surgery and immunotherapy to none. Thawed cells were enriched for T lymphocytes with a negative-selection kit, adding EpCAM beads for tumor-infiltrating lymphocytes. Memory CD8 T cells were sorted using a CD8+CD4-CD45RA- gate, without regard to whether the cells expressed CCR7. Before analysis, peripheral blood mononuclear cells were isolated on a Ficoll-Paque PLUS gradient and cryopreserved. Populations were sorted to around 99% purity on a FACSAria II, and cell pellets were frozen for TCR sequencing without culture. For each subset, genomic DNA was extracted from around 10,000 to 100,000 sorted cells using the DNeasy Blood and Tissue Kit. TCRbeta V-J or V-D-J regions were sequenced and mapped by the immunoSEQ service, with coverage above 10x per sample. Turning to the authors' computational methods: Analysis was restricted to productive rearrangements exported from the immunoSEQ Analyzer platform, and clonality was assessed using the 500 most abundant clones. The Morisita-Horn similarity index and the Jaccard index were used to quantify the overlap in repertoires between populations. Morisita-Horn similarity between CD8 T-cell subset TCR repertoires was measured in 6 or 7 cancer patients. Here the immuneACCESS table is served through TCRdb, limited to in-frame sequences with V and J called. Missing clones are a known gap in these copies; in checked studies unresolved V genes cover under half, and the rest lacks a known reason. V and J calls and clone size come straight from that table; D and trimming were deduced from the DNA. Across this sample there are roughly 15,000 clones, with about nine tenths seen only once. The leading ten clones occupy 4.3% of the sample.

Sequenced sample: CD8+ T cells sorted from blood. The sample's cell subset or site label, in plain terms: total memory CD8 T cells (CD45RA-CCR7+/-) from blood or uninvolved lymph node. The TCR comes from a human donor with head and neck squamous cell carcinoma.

The DNA sequence follows: TGTGCCAGCAGCGGGAACGAAAATTCACCCCTCCACTTT. Its translation is CASSGNENSPLHF. The chain was built from TRBV6-1 and TRBJ1-6, with an unclear D gene assignment. CDR1 and CDR2, per the germline V gene, are MNHNS and SASEGT. Cut back by 6 bases and 7 bases, the V and J ends lie 10 bases apart. Including the terminal cysteine and phenylalanine, the CDR3 comprises 13 residues. Only the CDR3 portion is preserved as DNA: 39 bases, with reading frame beginning at the first base.